This TCR beta chain was identified in a study of blood T cell repertoires in COVID-19. Study summary: Donors in the United States, Italy and Spain gave samples during acute or convalescent COVID-19.

The V end lost 5 bases, the J end lost 0 bases, and 11 bases lay between the germline ends. The CDR3 extends over 15 amino acids. Looked up from germline, CDR1 is SGHRS and CDR2 is YFSETQ. As handled by the study authors: For nucleated cells, counts were estimated from reference gene primer amplification. The repertoire was sequenced with immunoSEQ multiplex PCR; TCRdb's copy has only in-frame clones and lacks some. V and J calls and clone size are copied from that table; D and trimming were computed from the DNA. The sample has 90,000 or so clones, approximately 87% seen once. The sequence came from a human donor in a cohort sampled during active COVID-19. The V call is TRBV5-1, the J call TRBJ2-2; D might be TRBD1 (6 bases). Sequenced: peripheral blood. In DNA, the CDR3 is TGCGCCAGCAGGCGGCAGGGGTCGAACACCGGGGAGCTGTTTTTT. This gives the protein CASRRQGSNTGELFF.